This T cell receptor beta chain was retrieved from a study of shared clonotypes between healthy human individuals. Study-level points and caveats: The sampled material consisted only of blood, and tissue repertoires are likely to differ. Non-shared clonotypes had lower generation probabilities than those shared by all four donors. The study generally estimated greater richness for naive than memory subsets. Rarefaction curves obtained for sorted subsets showed sequencing incomplete despite large depth.

About this clone: Its cognate antigen is unknown.

The method was immunoSEQ multiplex PCR; TCRdb's version includes in-frame clones alone and lacks a portion of them. The sample holds under 80,000 clones, roughly two thirds seen once. CDR1 is MDHEN, CDR2 SYDVKM, per germline. Trimming shortened V by 1 base and J by 5 bases, and 12 bases separated the two germline ends. There are 14 residues in the CDR3. The source is a man aged 25-40 years in good health. The chain joins TRBV28 to TRBJ2-7, with D tentatively TRBD2 (6 bases). Specimen: memory CD8+ T cells sorted from blood. Subset in this sample: CD45RO+ cells pooled with CCR7-negative TemRA cells. The CDR3 sequence: CASSLFAGMDEQYF. CDR3 in DNA: TGTGCCAGCAGTTTATTTGCGGGAATGGACGAGCAGTACTTC.